One sample yielded the 21 T cell receptor beta chains listed below, sequenced in a study of CD8 T cells in ankylosing spondylitis. In TCRdb, the 5' RACE reads were re-called with MiXCR into one record per CDR3 protein. Of roughly 40,000 distinct CDR3 sequences listed, more than 3% were seen once; the top ten hold around 3.6%. What was sequenced was blood, either unsorted or a sorted T cell fraction (not recorded which). These receptors were taken from a female donor with ankylosing spondylitis or in good health (not recorded which).

This clonotype occurred many times. The chain recombines TRBV9 with TRBJ1-2; weak D call: TRBD1 (6 bases). V was shortened by 6 bases and J by 4 bases, with 13 bases between the two germline ends. Germline V gene lookup returns CDR1 SGDLS and CDR2 YYNGEE. The CDR3 loop spans 13 amino acids. The CDR3 is CASMDRGGYGYTF. The CDR3 DNA follows: TGTGCCAGCATGGACAGAGGGGGCTATGGCTACACCTTC.

This chain uses TRBV9 with TRBJ1-1, with D possibly being TRBD1 (5 bases). Germline CDR1 is SGDLS and CDR2 is YYNGEE. V lost 0 bases to trimming and J lost 0 bases, with 9 bases between them. CDR3 size: 15 residues. CDR3 nucleotide sequence: TGTGCCAGCAGCGTAGGGGGAGGGGTGAACACTGAAGCTTTCTTT. Protein sequence: CASSVGGGVNTEAFF.

In this sample, this clonotype turned up many times. The rearrangement joins TRBV9 to TRBJ2-2; tentatively, D is TRBD1 or TRBD2 (6 bases each). There are 15 residues in the CDR3. V was trimmed by 7 bases and J by 6 bases, leaving 19 bases between them. Germline V gene lookup returns CDR1 SGDLS and CDR2 YYNGEE. The CDR3 region has the DNA TGTGCCAGCGGGGGGCGGGACTCCGGTTCCGGGGAGCTGTTTTTT. Amino acid sequence: CASGGRDSGSGELFF. Full variable domain (rest looked up from reference TRBV9 and TRBJ2-2): DSGVTQTPKHLITATGQRVTLRCSPRSGDLSVYWYQQSLDQGLQFLIQYYNGEERAKGNILERFSAQQFPDLHSELNLSSLELGDSALYFCASGGRDSGSGELFFGEGSRLTVL.

This clonotype was seen repeatedly, ten times or more. The V call is TRBV9, the J call TRBJ2-2; the D gene could be TRBD1 or TRBD2 (5 bases each). The CDR3 sequence is 16 residues long. V lost 3 bases and J lost 2, with 14 bases in between. Germline CDR1 SGDLS, CDR2 YYNGEE. DNA for the CDR3: TGTGCCAGCAGCGAGGCCCCCGGGACCAACACCGGGGAGCTGTTTTTT. This gives the protein CASSEAPGTNTGELFF.

This clonotype showed up many times. CDR3 in DNA: TGTGCCAGCAGCCCCCACACAGATACGCAGTATTTT. Its protein product is CASSPHTDTQYF. The chain has TRBV9 and TRBJ2-3; D unclear. Germline loops: CDR1 SGDLS, CDR2 YYNGEE. V shed 4 bases and J shed 2 bases, with 5 bases lying between them. The CDR3 sequence is 12 residues long. The full variable domain, completed using reference TRBV9 and TRBJ2-3, is DSGVTQTPKHLITATGQRVTLRCSPRSGDLSVYWYQQSLDQGLQFLIQYYNGEERAKGNILERFSAQQFPDLHSELNLSSLELGDSALYFCASSPHTDTQYFGPGTRLTVL.

By its share, this clonotype is medium-sized. J is TRBJ1-2 and V is TRBV9; D is perhaps TRBD1 (5 bases). The CDR3 extends over 13 amino acids. Deletions cut 0 bases from V and 5 bases from J, with 8 bases between. Germline V CDR1 and CDR2: SGDLS, YYNGEE. This CDR3 reads CASSVGQGYGYTF. The CDR3 coding sequence is TGTGCCAGCAGCGTAGGGCAGGGTTATGGCTACACCTTC.

This clonotype was seen many times. The chain uses TRBV9 and TRBJ2-6; D gene ambiguous. The CDR3 has 14 amino acids. The germline V gene has CDR1 SGDLS and CDR2 YYNGEE. Trimming removed 4 bases at V and 3 bases at J, with 8 bases between. CDR3 protein: CASSQEGGANVLTF. CDR3 DNA sequence: TGTGCCAGCAGCCAGGAAGGTGGGGCCAACGTCCTGACTTTC.

This clonotype occurred many times. The chain links TRBV9 to TRBJ2-5, with 9 nucleotides matching TRBD2. CDR1 SGDLS and CDR2 YYNGEE come from the germline V gene. After removal of 2 bases from V and 1 base from J, the junction contained 6 bases not matched to a gene. This CDR3 spans 16 amino acids. The CDR3 region is CASSVALSGGQETQYF. The CDR3 coding sequence is TGTGCCAGCAGCGTCGCACTTAGCGGGGGCCAAGAGACCCAGTACTTC.

This clonotype has ten or more counts. One junction end disagrees with the germline gene, perhaps due to a read error. V gene TRBV9 combines with J gene TRBJ1-1, with 8 bases lining up with TRBD1. The CDR3 consists of 15 residues. In germline, CDR1 is SGDLS, CDR2 YYNGEE. CDR3 coding DNA: TGTGCCAGCAGCCCCCGACAGGGGTTGAACACGGAAGCTTTCTTT. Translated: CASSPRQGLNTEAFF. The full variable domain, completed using reference TRBV9 and TRBJ1-1, is DSGVTQTPKHLITATGQRVTLRCSPRSGDLSVYWYQQSLDQGLQFLIQYYNGEERAKGNILERFSAQQFPDLHSELNLSSLELGDSALYFCASSPRQGLNTEAFFGQGTRLTVV.

This clonotype was seen repeatedly, ten times or more. The chain carries TRBV9 and TRBJ1-5; no clear D. V lost 4 bases to trimming and J lost 5 bases, with 10 bases between them. CDR1 and CDR2 (germline): SGDLS, YYNGEE. CDR3 length: 13 residues. The chain's CDR3 is CASSLIGDQPQHF. CDR3 nucleotide sequence: TGTGCCAGCAGCCTGATTGGGGATCAGCCCCAGCATTTT. Filled out from reference TRBV9 and TRBJ1-5, the complete variable domain reads DSGVTQTPKHLITATGQRVTLRCSPRSGDLSVYWYQQSLDQGLQFLIQYYNGEERAKGNILERFSAQQFPDLHSELNLSSLELGDSALYFCASSLIGDQPQHFGDGTRLSIL.

This clonotype was counted at least ten times. V gene TRBV9 combines with J gene TRBJ2-3; 12 bases agree with TRBD2. J lost 6 bases, V lost 0 bases, and 8 bases had no gene match. The CDR3 has 17 amino acids. The germline V gene encodes CDR1 SGDLS and CDR2 YYNGEE. CDR3 coding DNA: TGTGCCAGCAGCGTAGTGGCTAGCGGGGGGGCTTGGGATACGCAGTATTTT. This gives the protein CASSVVASGGAWDTQYF.

This clonotype was seen repeatedly, ten times or more. The V call is TRBV9, the J call TRBJ1-2; D is uncertain. The germline V gene encodes CDR1 SGDLS and CDR2 YYNGEE. With 3 bases removed from V and 4 bases from J, the gap between germline ends came to 13 bases. CDR3 length: 14 amino acids. The CDR3 DNA sequence: TGTGCCAGCAGCGAACAACCCTTGACCTATGGCTACACCTTC. Translated, it gives CASSEQPLTYGYTF.

This clonotype showed up many times. This chain links TRBV9 with TRBJ2-5; perhaps TRBD1 as D (6 bases). The CDR3 sequence is 13 residues long. V was clipped by 0 bases and J by 4 bases, with 7 bases between them. Germline V lookup: CDR1 SGDLS, CDR2 YYNGEE. Here the CDR3 DNA reads TGTGCCAGCAGCGTAGAAGGGGGAGAGACCCAGTACTTC. This encodes CASSVEGGETQYF.

This clonotype was seen only a few times. The V call is TRBV9, the J call TRBJ2-1; perhaps D is TRBD1 or TRBD2 (5 bases each). CDR1 and CDR2 (germline): SGDLS, YYNGEE. The ends were cut back, 0 bases at V and 9 bases at J, with 13 bases in the middle. This CDR3 contains 14 residues. The CDR3 is CASSVATGGGEQFF. CDR3 DNA sequence: TGTGCCAGCAGCGTAGCTACAGGAGGCGGTGAGCAGTTCTTC.

The sample holds many counts of this clonotype. The chain has TRBV21-1 and TRBJ1-1; the table assigns TRBD1, which was not confirmed against the DNA. TRBV21-1 is a listed pseudogene. This CDR3 has 18 amino acids. CDR3: CASSKSWMEGGPDTEAFF. The CDR3 DNA follows: TGTGCCAGCAGCAAAAGTTGGATGGAGGGGGGACCTGACACTGAAGCTTTCTTT.

This clonotype was seen ten or more times. V is TRBV9 and J is TRBJ1-1; D is possibly TRBD1 (6 bases). The germline V and J ends were trimmed by 6 bases and 6 bases, with 15 bases remaining between them. CDR1 is SGDLS and CDR2 is YYNGEE in the germline V gene. This CDR3 has 13 residues. CDR3 protein: CASKGRGGPEAFF. CDR3 nucleotide sequence: TGTGCCAGCAAAGGTAGGGGGGGTCCTGAAGCTTTCTTT.

In its sample, this clonotype was seen many times. The chain uses TRBV9 and TRBJ2-1; 9 bases agree with TRBD1. Germline-derived CDR1 and CDR2 are SGDLS and YYNGEE. The CDR3 sequence is 16 residues long. Trimming at V came to 0 bases and at J to 5 bases, leaving 6 bases not matched to a gene. This CDR3 is CASSVEYWTGDNEQFF. Written as DNA, the CDR3 is TGTGCCAGCAGCGTAGAATACTGGACAGGGGACAATGAGCAGTTCTTC.

At least ten counts were recorded for this clonotype. The rearrangement links TRBV9 to TRBJ1-2; no clear D gene. Germline V gene data show CDR1 as SGDLS and CDR2 as YYNGEE. The CDR3 has 12 amino acids. Trimming removed 3 bases from V and 4 bases from J, with 7 bases in between. CDR3 loop: CASSAGVYGYTF. As DNA, the CDR3 is TGTGCCAGCAGCGCCGGGGTCTATGGCTACACCTTC.

This clonotype was seen at least ten times. This sequence joins TRBV9 and TRBJ2-1, with TRBD2 matching 9 bases. The V and J ends lost 0 bases and 1 base, in that order; junction bases with no gene match: 5. Germline lookup yields CDR1 SGDLS and CDR2 YYNGEE. The CDR3 contains 17 residues. This chain's CDR3 is CASSVGGAGGSYNEQFF. CDR3 DNA: TGTGCCAGCAGCGTAGGAGGGGCGGGGGGGTCCTACAATGAGCAGTTCTTC.

This clonotype has a count of ten or more. The chain carries TRBV9 and TRBJ1-1; 7 bases line up with TRBD1. The V gene end was trimmed by 4 bases and the J gene end by 11 bases; junction bases not matched to a gene: 11. The length of the CDR3 is 13 residues. Germline V CDR1 and CDR2: SGDLS, YYNGEE. CDR3 nucleotides: TGTGCCAGCAGCCCCCATCCGACAGGGCTGGCTTTCTTT. Amino acid sequence: CASSPHPTGLAFF.

This clonotype was seen many times. This sequence joins TRBV9 and TRBJ2-5; D unresolved. CDR3 length: 14 residues. The germline V gene has CDR1 SGDLS and CDR2 YYNGEE. Trimming took 4 bases from V and 2 from J, leaving 12 bases between them. The CDR3 DNA sequence: TGTGCCAGCAGCTCCGGGCAGGTACAAGAGACCCAGTACTTC. Translated: CASSSGQVQETQYF. The whole variable domain, remainder taken from reference TRBV9 and TRBJ2-5, is DSGVTQTPKHLITATGQRVTLRCSPRSGDLSVYWYQQSLDQGLQFLIQYYNGEERAKGNILERFSAQQFPDLHSELNLSSLELGDSALYFCASSSGQVQETQYFGPGTRLLVL.